These 17 T cell receptor beta chains originate from one sample sequenced in a study of blood T cell repertoires in COVID-19. The method was immunoSEQ multiplex PCR; TCRdb's version includes in-frame clones alone and lacks a portion of them. The sample consists of fewer than 65,000 clones, around 86% of them appearing once. Material: peripheral blood. These receptors came from a woman aged 80 or over with acute or convalescent COVID-19.

The rearrangement uses TRBV6-5 and TRBJ1-4, with 9 bases identical to TRBD1. J gave up 8 bases and V 6 bases, and 10 bases lay outside the gene matches. CDR3 length equals 15 residues. Germline V lookup: CDR1 MNHEY, CDR2 SVGAGI. CDR3 region: CASSLWGTGNEKLFF. The CDR3 bases are TGTGCCAGCAGCCTTTGGGGGACAGGGAACGAAAAACTGTTTTTT.

This clone was seen repeatedly, ten times or more. The chain uses TRBV4-1 and TRBJ2-1; the D gene is possibly TRBD1 (7 bases). CDR1 MGHRA and CDR2 YSYEKL come from the germline V gene. V lost 1 base, J lost 10 bases, and 14 bases lay in between. The CDR3 has 14 amino acids. The DNA for the CDR3 is TGCGCCAGCAGCCAAGGGAGGGGGCTGTGGGAGCAGTTCTTC. This translates into CASSQGRGLWEQFF.

In this sample, this clone turned up once. The chain uses TRBV5-4 and TRBJ2-5; 7 bases align to TRBD1. Germline assignment: CDR1 SGHNT and CDR2 YYREEE (reference sequence). CDR3 length: 15 amino acids. V was pared by 0 bases and J by 3 bases, with 5 bases of the junction left unmatched. The CDR3 spells CASSLAGQKKETQYF. The CDR3 DNA is TGTGCCAGCAGCTTGGCGGGACAGAAGAAAGAGACCCAGTACTTC.

This chain connects TRBV27 to TRBJ2-1; D remains unclear. Germline lookup yields CDR1 MNHEY and CDR2 SMNVEV (reference sequence). V lost 10 bases, J lost 6 bases, and 22 bases lay in between. The CDR3 contains 15 residues. The CDR3 region has the DNA TGTGCCACCAAAGACCCAGGCCTCGAAGGCAATGAGCAGTTCTTC. Its translation is CATKDPGLEGNEQFF.

The table lists this clone with a few counts. The rearrangement uses TRBV30 and TRBJ1-2; 8 bases fit TRBD1. Trimming took 2 bases from V and 0 from J; bases not matched to a gene: 5. The CDR3 is 15 residues long. Germline V gives CDR1 GTSNPN, CDR2 SVGIG (reference sequence). The CDR3 protein is CAWSRQGASNYGYTF. The CDR3 DNA follows: TGTGCCTGGAGTAGGCAGGGGGCTTCTAACTATGGCTACACCTTC.

The chain has TRBV10-1 and TRBJ2-3, with 11 nucleotides matching TRBD2. This CDR3 is built from 16 residues. Germline assignment: CDR1 WNHNN and CDR2 SYGVQD (reference sequence). The V gene end was trimmed by 6 bases and the J gene end by 8 bases; junction bases not matched to a gene: 13. The CDR3 is CASSLAGGAGGGTQYF. CDR3 coding DNA: TGCGCCAGCAGCCTAGCGGGAGGTGCCGGGGGGGGTACGCAGTATTTT.

The chain is built from TRBV7-9 and TRBJ2-2, with 7 bases aligning to TRBD2. The J segment lost 4 bases and the V segment lost 3 bases, leaving 5 bases of the junction unmatched. Looked up from germline, CDR1 is SEHNR and CDR2 is FQNEAQ (reference sequence). CDR3 length: 15 amino acids. CDR3 bases: TGTGCCAGCAGCTTTGGTGCTAGCGGCACCGGGGAGCTGTTTTTT. Translation: CASSFGASGTGELFF.

This chain joins TRBV28 and TRBJ1-5; weak D call: TRBD1 (5 bases). V was pared by 6 bases and J by 0 bases, with 9 bases between. Germline CDR1 reads MDHEN; CDR2 reads SYDVKM. This CDR3 has 14 residues. CDR3 loop: CASSMTDSNQPQHF. The DNA for the CDR3 is TGTGCCAGCAGCATGACAGATAGCAATCAGCCCCAGCATTTT.

The CDR3 coding sequence is TGTGCCAGCAGCTTAGAACGGGGTTACCGTACGCAGTATTTT. It encodes CASSLERGYRTQYF. This chain links TRBV11-2 with TRBJ2-3; perhaps TRBD2 as D (5 bases). Trimming left V 0 bases short and J 8 bases short, with 12 bases between. The CDR3 loop spans 14 amino acids. From germline, CDR1 is SGHAT and CDR2 FQNNGV.

This clone appeared once. V gene TRBV28 combines with J gene TRBJ2-7; D not resolved. CDR1 and CDR2 (germline): MDHEN, SYDVKM. This CDR3 is 15 amino acids long. Trimming pared 5 bases from V and 1 base from J, leaving 15 bases between. The CDR3 protein is CASSAPPTESYEQYF. In nucleotides, the CDR3 is TGTGCCAGCAGTGCCCCCCCGACTGAATCCTACGAGCAGTACTTC. The full variable domain, its missing parts supplied by reference TRBV28 and TRBJ2-7, is DVKVTQSSRYLVKRTGEKVFLECVQDMDHENMFWYRQDPGLGLRLIYFSYDVKMKEKGDIPEGYSVSREKKERFSLILESASTNQTSMYLCASSAPPTESYEQYFGPGTRLTVT.

V gene TRBV30 combines with J gene TRBJ2-7; a possible D gene is TRBD1 (7 bases). Trimming took off 3 bases at V and 7 bases at J, with 13 bases between the two ends. The CDR3 has 12 amino acids. Germline CDR1 reads GTSNPN; CDR2 reads SVGIG (reference sequence). The CDR3 spells CAWSKGAGEQYF. CDR3 in DNA: TGTGCCTGGAGCAAGGGGGCGGGGGAGCAGTACTTC. Filled out from reference TRBV30 and TRBJ2-7, the complete variable domain reads SQTIHQWPATLVQPVGSPLSLECTVEGTSNPNLYWYRQAAGRGLQLLFYSVGIGQISSEVPQNLSASRPQDRQFILSSKKLLLSDSGFYLCAWSKGAGEQYFGPGTRLTVT.

This clone was seen a handful of times. This chain uses TRBV10-3 with TRBJ1-2; D perhaps matches TRBD1 (6 bases). This CDR3 is built from 14 residues. V was trimmed by 6 bases and J by 2 bases, leaving 13 bases between them. Germline CDR1 reads ENHRY; CDR2 reads SYGVKD. CDR3: CAIREPGENYGYTF. Here the CDR3 DNA reads TGTGCCATCAGGGAACCAGGGGAAAACTATGGCTACACCTTC.

As concerns this clone: Other DNA sequences in this sample translate to the same CDR3. This chain joins TRBV4-1 and TRBJ2-5; D uncertain. Germline V gene data show CDR1 as MGHRA and CDR2 as YSYEKL. With 0 bases removed from V and 5 bases from J, the gap between germline ends came to 7 bases. The CDR3 is 13 amino acids. The CDR3 sequence is CASSQDSRETQYF. CDR3 DNA sequence: TGCGCCAGCAGCCAAGACTCCAGGGAGACCCAGTACTTC.

Here the CDR3 reads CAWSAGAQGSEAFF. CDR3 sequence (DNA): TGTGCCTGGAGTGCCGGCGCCCAGGGTTCAGAAGCTTTCTTT. The genes are TRBV30 and TRBJ1-1, with a weak D call TRBD1 (5 bases). Per germline, CDR1 GTSNPN and CDR2 SVGIG (reference sequence). Trimming took 1 base from V and 8 from J, leaving 17 bases between them. The CDR3 totals 14 residues.

This chain connects TRBV19 to TRBJ1-2; TRBD1 might be the D (6 bases). The V and J ends lost 6 bases and 8 bases respectively, with 13 bases between them. This CDR3 contains 12 residues. Germline values: CDR1 LNHDA, CDR2 SQIVND (reference sequence). The DNA of the CDR3 is TGTGCCAGTAGCCACAGGGATTTAGGCTACACCTTC. This sequence encodes CASSHRDLGYTF.

The gene calls are TRBV24-1 and TRBJ2-3; D possibly corresponds to TRBD1 (6 bases). CDR3 length equals 15 residues. The ends were cut back, 5 bases at V and 2 bases at J, with 13 bases in the middle. The germline V gene has CDR1 KGHDR and CDR2 SFDVKD. CDR3 sequence (DNA): TGTGCCACCAGTGTTTCCGGGGACACCACAGATACGCAGTATTTT. This translates into CATSVSGDTTDTQYF.

The chain combines TRBV9 with TRBJ1-3; D not resolved. V lost 4 bases and J lost 3, with 11 bases in between. The germline CDR1 and CDR2 sequences are SGDLS and YYNGEE. CDR3 size: 14 residues. In DNA, the CDR3 is TGTGCCAGCAGCCCTCAGACAAGTGGAAACACCATATATTTT. This translates into CASSPQTSGNTIYF.